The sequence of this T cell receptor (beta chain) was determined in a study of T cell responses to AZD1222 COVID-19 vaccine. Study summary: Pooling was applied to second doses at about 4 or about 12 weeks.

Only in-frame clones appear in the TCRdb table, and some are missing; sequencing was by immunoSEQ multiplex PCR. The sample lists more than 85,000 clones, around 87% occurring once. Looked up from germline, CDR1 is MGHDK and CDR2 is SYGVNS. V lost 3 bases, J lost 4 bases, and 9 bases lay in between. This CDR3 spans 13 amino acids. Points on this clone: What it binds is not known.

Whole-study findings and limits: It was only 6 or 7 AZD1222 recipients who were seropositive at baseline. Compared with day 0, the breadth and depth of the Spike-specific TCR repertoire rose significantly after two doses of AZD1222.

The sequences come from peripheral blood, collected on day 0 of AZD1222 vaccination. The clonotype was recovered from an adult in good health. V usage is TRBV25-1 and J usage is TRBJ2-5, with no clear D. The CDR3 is CASSEIGGETQYF. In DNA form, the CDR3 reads TGTGCCAGCAGTGAGATAGGTGGAGAGACCCAGTACTTC.